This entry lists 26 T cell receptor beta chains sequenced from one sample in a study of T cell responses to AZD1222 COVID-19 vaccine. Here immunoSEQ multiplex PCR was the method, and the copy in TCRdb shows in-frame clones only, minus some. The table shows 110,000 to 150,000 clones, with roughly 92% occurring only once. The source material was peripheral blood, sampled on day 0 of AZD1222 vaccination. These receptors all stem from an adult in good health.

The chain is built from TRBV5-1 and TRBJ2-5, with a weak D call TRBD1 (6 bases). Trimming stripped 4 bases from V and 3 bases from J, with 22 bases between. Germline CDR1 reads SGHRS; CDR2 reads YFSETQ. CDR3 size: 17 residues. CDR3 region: CASSTQNYRTDEETQYF. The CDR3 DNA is TGCGCCAGCAGCACTCAAAACTACCGGACAGATGAAGAGACCCAGTACTTC.

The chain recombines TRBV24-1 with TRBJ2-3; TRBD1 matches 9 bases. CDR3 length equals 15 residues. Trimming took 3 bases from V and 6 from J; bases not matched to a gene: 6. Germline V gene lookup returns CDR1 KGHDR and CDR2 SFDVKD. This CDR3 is CATSDGGQGRDTQYF. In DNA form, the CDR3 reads TGTGCCACCAGTGATGGGGGACAGGGACGGGATACGCAGTATTTT.

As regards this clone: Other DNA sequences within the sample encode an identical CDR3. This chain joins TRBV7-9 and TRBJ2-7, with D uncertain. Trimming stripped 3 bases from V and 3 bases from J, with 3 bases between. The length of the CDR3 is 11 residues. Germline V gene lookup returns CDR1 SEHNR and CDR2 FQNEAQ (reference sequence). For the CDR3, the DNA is TGTGCCAGCAGCTTGTACTACGAGCAGTACTTC. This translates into CASSLYYEQYF.

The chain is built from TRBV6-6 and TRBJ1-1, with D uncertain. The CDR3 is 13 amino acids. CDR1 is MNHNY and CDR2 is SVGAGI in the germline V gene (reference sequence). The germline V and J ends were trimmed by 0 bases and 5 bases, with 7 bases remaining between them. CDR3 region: CASSYSRDTEAFF. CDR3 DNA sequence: TGTGCCAGCAGTTACTCGCGGGATACTGAAGCTTTCTTT.

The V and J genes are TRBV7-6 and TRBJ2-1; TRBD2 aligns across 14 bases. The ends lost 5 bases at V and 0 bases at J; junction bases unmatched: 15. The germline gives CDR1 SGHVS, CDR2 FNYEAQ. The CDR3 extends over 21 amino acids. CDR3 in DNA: TGTGCCAGCAGCCCTGGGTGGGGACTAGCGGGAGACGGGGTCTCCTACAATGAGCAGTTCTTC. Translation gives CASSPGWGLAGDGVSYNEQFF.

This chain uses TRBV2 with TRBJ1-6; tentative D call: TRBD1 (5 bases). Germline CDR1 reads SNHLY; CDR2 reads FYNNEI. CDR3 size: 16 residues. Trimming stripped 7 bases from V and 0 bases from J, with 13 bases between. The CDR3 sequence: CASMHDSRSYNSPLHF. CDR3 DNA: TGTGCCAGCATGCACGACAGCCGCTCCTATAATTCACCCCTCCACTTT.

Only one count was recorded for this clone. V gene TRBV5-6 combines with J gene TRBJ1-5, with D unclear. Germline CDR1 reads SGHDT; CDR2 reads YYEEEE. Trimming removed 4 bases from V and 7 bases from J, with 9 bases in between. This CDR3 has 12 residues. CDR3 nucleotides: TGTGCCAGCAGCATGGGAGGCCAGCCCCAGCATTTT. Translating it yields CASSMGGQPQHF.

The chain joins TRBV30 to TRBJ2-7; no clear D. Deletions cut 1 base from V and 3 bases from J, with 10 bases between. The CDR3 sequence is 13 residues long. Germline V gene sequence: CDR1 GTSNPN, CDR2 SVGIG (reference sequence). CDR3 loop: CAWSGYRSYEQYF. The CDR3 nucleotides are TGTGCCTGGAGTGGGTACAGAAGCTACGAGCAGTACTTC.

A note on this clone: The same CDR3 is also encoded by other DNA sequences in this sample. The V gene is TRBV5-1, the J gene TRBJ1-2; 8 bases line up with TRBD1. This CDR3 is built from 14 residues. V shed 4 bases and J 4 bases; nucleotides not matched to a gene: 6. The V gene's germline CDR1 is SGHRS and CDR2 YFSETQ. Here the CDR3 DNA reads TGCGCCAGCAGCCCAGGGACAGGCGGCTATGGCTACACCTTC. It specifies CASSPGTGGYGYTF.

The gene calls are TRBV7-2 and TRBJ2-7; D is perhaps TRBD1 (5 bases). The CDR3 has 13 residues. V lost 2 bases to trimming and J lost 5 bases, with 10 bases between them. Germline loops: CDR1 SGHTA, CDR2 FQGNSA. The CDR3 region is CASSLYAGNEQYF. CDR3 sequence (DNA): TGTGCCAGCAGCTTATATGCAGGGAACGAGCAGTACTTC. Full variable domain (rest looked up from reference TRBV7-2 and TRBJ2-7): GAGVSQSPSNKVTEKGKDVELRCDPISGHTALYWYRQSLGQGLEFLIYFQGNSAPDKSGLPSDRFSAERTGGSVSTLTIQRTQQEDSAVYLCASSLYAGNEQYFGPGTRLTVT.

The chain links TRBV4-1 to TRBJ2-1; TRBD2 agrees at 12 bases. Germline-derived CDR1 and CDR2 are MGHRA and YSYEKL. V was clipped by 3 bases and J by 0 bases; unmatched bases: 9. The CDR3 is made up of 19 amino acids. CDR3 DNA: TGCGCCAGCAGCCACCCGTTCCCTAGCGGGAGGGCCTCCTACAATGAGCAGTTCTTC. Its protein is CASSHPFPSGRASYNEQFF.

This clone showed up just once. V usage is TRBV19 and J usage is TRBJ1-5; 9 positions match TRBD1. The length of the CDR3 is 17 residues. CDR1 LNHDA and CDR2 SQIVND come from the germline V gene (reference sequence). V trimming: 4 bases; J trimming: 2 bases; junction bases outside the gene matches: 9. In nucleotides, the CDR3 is TGTGCCAGTAGTACCATACACTGGACAGGGGGCAATCAGCCCCAGCATTTT. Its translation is CASSTIHWTGGNQPQHF.

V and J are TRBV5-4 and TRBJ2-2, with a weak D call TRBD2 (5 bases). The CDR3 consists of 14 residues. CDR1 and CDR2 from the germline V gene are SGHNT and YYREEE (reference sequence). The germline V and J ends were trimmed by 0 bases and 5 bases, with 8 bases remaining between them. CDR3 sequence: CASSLDPGTGELFF. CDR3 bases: TGTGCCAGCAGCTTGGATCCGGGGACCGGGGAGCTGTTTTTT.

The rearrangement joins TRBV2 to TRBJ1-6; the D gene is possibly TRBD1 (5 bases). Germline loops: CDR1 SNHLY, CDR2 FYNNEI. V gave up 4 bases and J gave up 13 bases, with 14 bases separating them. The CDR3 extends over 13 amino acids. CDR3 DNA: TGTGCCAGCAGTGGGGGACCGGCTGTCCCCCTCCACTTT. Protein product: CASSGGPAVPLHF.

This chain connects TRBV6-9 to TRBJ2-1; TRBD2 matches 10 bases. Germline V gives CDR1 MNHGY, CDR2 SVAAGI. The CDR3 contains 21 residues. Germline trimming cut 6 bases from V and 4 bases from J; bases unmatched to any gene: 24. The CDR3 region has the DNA TGTGCCAGCAGCCTCCGCCGGGACATCGGGTCTAGCGGGAGATTTTACAATGAGCAGTTCTTC. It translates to CASSLRRDIGSSGRFYNEQFF.

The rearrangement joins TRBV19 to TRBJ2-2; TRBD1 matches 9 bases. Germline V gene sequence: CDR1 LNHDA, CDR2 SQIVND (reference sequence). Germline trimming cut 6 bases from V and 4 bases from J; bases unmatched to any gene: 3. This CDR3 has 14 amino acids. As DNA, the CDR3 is TGTGCCAGTAGAGACAGGGGGTTCACCGGGGAGCTGTTTTTT. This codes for CASRDRGFTGELFF.

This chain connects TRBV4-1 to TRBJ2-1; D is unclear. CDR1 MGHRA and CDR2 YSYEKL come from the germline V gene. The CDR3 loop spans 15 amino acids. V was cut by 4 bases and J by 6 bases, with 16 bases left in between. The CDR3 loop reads CASSPQLVGSNEQFF. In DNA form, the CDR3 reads TGCGCCAGCAGCCCCCAATTGGTAGGAAGCAATGAGCAGTTCTTC.

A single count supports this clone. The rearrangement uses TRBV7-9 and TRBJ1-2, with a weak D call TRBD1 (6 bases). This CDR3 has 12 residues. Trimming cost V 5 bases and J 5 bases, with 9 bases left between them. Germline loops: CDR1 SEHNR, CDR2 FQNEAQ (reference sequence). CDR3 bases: TGTGCCAGCAGCCCGGACAGATATGGCTACACCTTC. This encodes CASSPDRYGYTF.

CDR3 in DNA: TGTGCCATCAGTGCGGGGGTAGGGCTAGCGGCAAACTACGAGCAGTACTTC. Translation gives CAISAGVGLAANYEQYF. The chain joins TRBV10-3 to TRBJ2-7; 7 nucleotides agree with TRBD2. Germline V CDR1 and CDR2: ENHRY, SYGVKD. V shed 4 bases and J 3 bases; nucleotides not matched to a gene: 15. This CDR3 is 17 amino acids long.

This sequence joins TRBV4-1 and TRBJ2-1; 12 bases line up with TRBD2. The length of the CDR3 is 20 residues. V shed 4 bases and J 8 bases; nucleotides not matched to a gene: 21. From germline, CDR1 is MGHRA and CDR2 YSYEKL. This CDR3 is CASSPRTGLAGSLLGDEQFF. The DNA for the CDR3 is TGCGCCAGCAGCCCCAGGACAGGACTAGCGGGATCCCTTCTAGGCGATGAGCAGTTCTTC.

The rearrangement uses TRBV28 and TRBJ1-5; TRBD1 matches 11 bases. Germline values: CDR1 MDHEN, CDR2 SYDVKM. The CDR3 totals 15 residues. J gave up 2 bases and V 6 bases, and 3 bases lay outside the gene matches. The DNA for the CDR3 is TGTGCCAGCAGCCGGGACAGGGGGGGCAATCAGCCCCAGCATTTT. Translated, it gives CASSRDRGGNQPQHF.

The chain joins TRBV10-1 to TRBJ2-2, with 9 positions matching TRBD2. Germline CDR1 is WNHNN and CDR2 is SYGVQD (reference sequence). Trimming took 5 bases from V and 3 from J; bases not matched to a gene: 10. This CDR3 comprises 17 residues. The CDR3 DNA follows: TGCGCCAGCAGTCCATGGCGGGAGGGCCCGGACACCGGGGAGCTGTTTTTT. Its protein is CASSPWREGPDTGELFF.

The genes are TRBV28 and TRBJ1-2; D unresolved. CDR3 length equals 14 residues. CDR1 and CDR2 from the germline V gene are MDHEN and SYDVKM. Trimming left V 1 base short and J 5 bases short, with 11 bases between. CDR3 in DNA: TGTGCCAGCAGTTTATATGGGAATCAATATGGCTACACCTTC. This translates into CASSLYGNQYGYTF.

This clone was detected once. Here the CDR3 DNA reads TGCGCCAGCAGCCAAGAGCCGGGGGTAGGGTCACCCCTCCACTTT. Protein: CASSQEPGVGSPLHF. The rearrangement joins TRBV4-1 to TRBJ1-6; D might be TRBD1 (5 bases). This CDR3 spans 15 amino acids. Trimming removed 0 bases from V and 10 bases from J, with 13 bases in between. In germline, CDR1 is MGHRA, CDR2 YSYEKL.

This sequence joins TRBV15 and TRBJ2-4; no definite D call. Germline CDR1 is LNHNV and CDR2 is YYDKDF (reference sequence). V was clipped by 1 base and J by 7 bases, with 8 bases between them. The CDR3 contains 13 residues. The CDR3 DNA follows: TGTGCCACCAGCAGAGGACCCCCCAACATTCAGTACTTC. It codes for CATSRGPPNIQYF.

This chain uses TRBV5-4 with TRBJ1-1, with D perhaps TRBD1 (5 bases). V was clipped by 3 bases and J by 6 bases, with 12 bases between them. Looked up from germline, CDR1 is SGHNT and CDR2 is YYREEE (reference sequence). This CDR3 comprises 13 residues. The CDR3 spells CASSYQGASEAFF. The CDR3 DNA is TGTGCCAGCAGCTATCAGGGTGCGTCTGAAGCTTTCTTT.